The entry that follows covers one T cell receptor (beta chain) sequence. This specimen belongs to a study of shared clonotypes between healthy human individuals. This CDR3 spans 16 amino acids. The V gene end was trimmed by 2 bases and the J gene end by 5 bases; junction bases not matched to a gene: 6. CDR1 is MNHEY and CDR2 is SVGAGI in the germline V gene. It was on ten immunoSEQ deep assay plates that unsorted PBMC DNA was sequenced. Sequenced by immunoSEQ multiplex PCR; TCRdb stores in-frame clones only, minus some. Among more than 450,000 clones, approximately 79% were seen once, and the ten largest hold over 10%. Donors comprised healthy HIV-negative adults lacking recent acute infections or vaccinations.

Sequenced: PBMCs. The V and J genes are TRBV6-5 and TRBJ2-2, with 9 bases matching TRBD2. This TCR was sampled from a woman aged 40 to 50 in good health. Some clones in this sample may be carry-over from other donors' samples. The CDR3 sequence is CASSYSSGSRTGELFF. The CDR3 DNA reads TGTGCCAGCAGTTACAGTAGCGGGAGTCGGACCGGGGAGCTGTTTTTT.